This T cell receptor beta chain was captured by sequencing in a study of vaccination effects on CD4 cells after COVID-19. Points from the study as a whole: Marked clonal contraction was seen in infection- and vaccine-induced clones late after vaccination. In healthy vaccinees, only 1 of 255 vaccine-induced clones cross-reacted with common cold coronaviruses.

In the ViraFEST assay, antigen-specific CD4+ clonotypes were identified by expansion after peptide-pool stimulation. Following 10 days of culture, CD4+ T cells were isolated. Two-dose BNT162b2 or mRNA-1273 vaccination was given to participants. Vaccinees lacked prior SARS-CoV-2 infection and tested negative for nucleocapsid antibodies. Half-medium exchanges with IL-2 medium took place on days 3 and 7. Note on this clone: The antigen is undetermined.

Sequenced by immunoSEQ multiplex PCR; TCRdb stores in-frame clones only, minus some. This table holds fewer than 25,000 clones, around four fifths found once. The J segment lost 8 bases and the V segment lost 5 bases, leaving 14 bases of the junction unmatched. Germline V gene lookup returns CDR1 MDHEN and CDR2 SYDVKM. The CDR3 covers 15 residues. The sequences come from CD4+ T cells from PBMCs cultured with HCoV-NL63 spike peptides, collected after COVID-19 vaccination. This rearrangement joins TRBV28 to TRBJ1-2; the match to TRBD1 covers 7 bases. This clonotype was obtained from a human donor who received a COVID-19 vaccine. CDR3 protein: CASSREVGGAVGYTF. CDR3 bases: TGTGCCAGCAGTAGGGAGGTAGGGGGCGCGGTAGGCTACACCTTC.